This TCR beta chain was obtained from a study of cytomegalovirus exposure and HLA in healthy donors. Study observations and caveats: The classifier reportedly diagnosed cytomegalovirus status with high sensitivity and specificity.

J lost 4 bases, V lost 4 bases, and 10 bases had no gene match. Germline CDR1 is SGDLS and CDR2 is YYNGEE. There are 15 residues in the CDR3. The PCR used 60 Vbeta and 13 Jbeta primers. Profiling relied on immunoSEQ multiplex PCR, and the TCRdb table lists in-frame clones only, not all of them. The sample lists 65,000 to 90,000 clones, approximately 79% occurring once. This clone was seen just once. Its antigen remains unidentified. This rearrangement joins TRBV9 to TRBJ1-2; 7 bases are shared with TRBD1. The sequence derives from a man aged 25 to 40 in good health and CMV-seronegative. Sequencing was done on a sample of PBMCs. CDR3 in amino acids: CASSPQGSPFYGYTF. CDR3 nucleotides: TGTGCCAGCAGCCCACAGGGGTCCCCCTTCTATGGCTACACCTTC.